A selection of T cell receptor beta chains follows, all from one sample in a study of blood T cell repertoires in COVID-19. Assay: immunoSEQ multiplex PCR; the TCRdb copy retains only in-frame clones and omits some. The table has 200,000 to 250,000 clones, 87% seen once; the top ten hold 11%. Sequenced material: PBMCs or T cells enriched from blood (not recorded which). Receptor source: a man aged 25-45 years who had recovered from COVID-19. Both conserved end residues are part of each CDR3. D genes are given only for firm matches. Where a row states a size, it is once, few, many or the class of an expanded clone; other rows omit it.

CDR3nt,CDR3aa,d_gene,j_gene,abundance,v_gene
TGTGCCAGCAGGTGGACTAGCGGGGGCCGGTACCAAGAGACCCAGTACTTC,CASRWTSGGRYQETQYF,TRBD2,TRBJ2-5,.,TRBV5-6
TGTGCCAGCAGCCCCGAGACTAGCGGGATCCCAGATACGCAGTATTTT,CASSPETSGIPDTQYF,TRBD2,TRBJ2-3,.,TRBV5-8
TGTGCCAGCAACCTACCTGGACAGTATGGCTACACCTTC,CASNLPGQYGYTF,.,TRBJ1-2,.,TRBV28
TGCGCCAGCAGCCACCCGGGACAAGGAAACGGCTACACCTTC,CASSHPGQGNGYTF,.,TRBJ1-2,.,TRBV4-1
TGCGCCAGCAGCTCGGACGGTGGGAGCAGCTATGGCTACACCTTC,CASSSDGGSSYGYTF,.,TRBJ1-2,.,TRBV5-1
TGCGCCAGCAGCTTAAGTCGGGACGCCGGGGGAGCTTTCTTT,CASSLSRDAGGAFF,.,TRBJ1-1,.,TRBV4-3
TGTGCCACCAGCAGACCCCCATTCGGAGGCAGCTTCTATGGCTACACCTTC,CATSRPPFGGSFYGYTF,.,TRBJ1-2,few,TRBV15
TGTGCCAGCAGTGTACCGGACAGGATCCAAGAGACCCAGTACTTC,CASSVPDRIQETQYF,TRBD1,TRBJ2-5,.,TRBV25-1
TGTGCCAGAAGCTGGACGGGGGAGGATAGTTCACCCCTCCACTTT,CARSWTGEDSSPLHF,.,TRBJ1-6,.,TRBV5-3
TGTGCCAGCAGCCTCGACAGGGCTAGTGAGCAGTTCTTC,CASSLDRASEQFF,TRBD1,TRBJ2-1,.,TRBV12-3/TRBV12-4
TGTGCCAGCAGCTTTTATTCCAGGGGGGACGGCTACACCTTC,CASSFYSRGDGYTF,TRBD1,TRBJ1-2,many,TRBV7-2
TGTGCCAGCAGCACATCAAGACTGCCCTCCTACAATGAGCAGTTCTTC,CASSTSRLPSYNEQFF,.,TRBJ2-1,.,TRBV7-9